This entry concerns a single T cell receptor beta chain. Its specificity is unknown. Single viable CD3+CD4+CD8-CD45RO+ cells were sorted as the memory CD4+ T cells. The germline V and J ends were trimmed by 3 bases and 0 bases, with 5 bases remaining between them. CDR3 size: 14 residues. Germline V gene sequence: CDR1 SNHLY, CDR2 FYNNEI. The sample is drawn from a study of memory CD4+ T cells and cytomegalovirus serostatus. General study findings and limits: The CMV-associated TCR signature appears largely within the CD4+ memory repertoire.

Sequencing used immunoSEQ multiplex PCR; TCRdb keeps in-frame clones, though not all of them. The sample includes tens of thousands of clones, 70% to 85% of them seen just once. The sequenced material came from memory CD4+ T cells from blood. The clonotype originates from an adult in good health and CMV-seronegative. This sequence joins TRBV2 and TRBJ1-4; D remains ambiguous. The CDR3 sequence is CASSDRSTNEKLFF. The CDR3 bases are TGTGCCAGCAGTGACAGGTCAACTAATGAAAAACTGTTTTTT. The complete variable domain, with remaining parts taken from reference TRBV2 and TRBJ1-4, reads EPEVTQTPSHQVTQMGQEVILRCVPISNHLYFYWYRQILGQKVEFLVSFYNNEISEKSEIFDDQFSVERPDGSNFTLKIRSTKLEDSAMYFCASSDRSTNEKLFFGSGTQLSVL.